The present T cell receptor (beta chain) was sequenced within a study of cytomegalovirus exposure and HLA in healthy donors. Points from the study as a whole: Investigators reported 164 TCR beta chains as tied to cytomegalovirus. It was reported that the classifier diagnosed cytomegalovirus status with high specificity and sensitivity in both the original and validation cohorts. Rarity marked most TCR sequences, yet some public TCRs occurred in many donors.

Sequencing used immunoSEQ multiplex PCR; TCRdb keeps in-frame clones, though not all of them. Among 55,000 to 75,000 clones listed, approximately 95% were seen once. CDR1 is SEHNR and CDR2 is FQNEAQ in the germline V gene (reference sequence). The CDR3 has 14 residues. With 4 bases clipped from V and 7 bases from J, the junction kept 6 bases outside the gene matches. Points on this clone: Its specificity is unknown.

The sample comprised PBMCs. The rearrangement uses TRBV7-9 and TRBJ1-1; 10 bases fit TRBD1. This TCR was recovered from a woman between 18 and 29 years old in good health and CMV-seropositive. The DNA of the CDR3 is TGTGCCAGCAGCTCTAGACAGGGGGCTTTTGAAGCTTTCTTT. Translating gives CASSSRQGAFEAFF.